The 15 T cell receptor beta chains below all came from one sample that was sequenced in a study of OX40 agonist ivuxolimab in advanced cancers. Measured with immunoSEQ multiplex PCR; TCRdb has only the in-frame clones, and not every one. The data show about 36,000 clones, about 87% seen once. This material consisted of CD4+ or CD8+ T cells sorted from blood, taken in a trial of the OX40 agonist ivuxolimab. The receptors stem from an adult with an advanced solid tumor such as melanoma, head and neck, liver or kidney cancer.

This sequence joins TRBV4-1 and TRBJ2-3; 8 positions match TRBD2. Germline loops: CDR1 MGHRA, CDR2 YSYEKL. The CDR3 contains 16 residues. The ends lost 0 bases at V and 3 bases at J; junction bases unmatched: 5. Written as DNA, the CDR3 is TGCGCCAGCAGCCAAGAAGAACTAGCGGCAACAGATACGCAGTATTTT. Protein sequence: CASSQEELAATDTQYF.

The V call is TRBV10-2, the J call TRBJ2-3, with TRBD2 matching over 7 bases. This CDR3 has 16 amino acids. The ends lost 2 bases at V and 3 bases at J; junction bases unmatched: 8. Germline assignment: CDR1 WSHSY and CDR2 SAAADI. CDR3 in amino acids: CASSEHGGSRTDTQYF. Here the CDR3 DNA reads TGCGCCAGCAGTGAGCACGGGGGGTCTAGGACAGATACGCAGTATTTT.

This clone was counted only a few times. The chain couples TRBV11-2 to TRBJ2-7; TRBD2 is a possible D gene (5 bases). Germline V gene sequence: CDR1 SGHAT, CDR2 FQNNGV. The CDR3 is 12 residues long. The V end lost 2 bases, the J end lost 6 bases, and 8 bases lay between the germline ends. The CDR3 nucleotides read TGTGCCAGCAGCTTATCTGGGAGCGAGCAGTACTTC. Translation gives CASSLSGSEQYF.

The chain is built from TRBV5-1 and TRBJ1-1; 8 bases map to TRBD1. The CDR3 length is 13 residues. The V segment lost 2 bases and the J segment 10 bases; nucleotides outside the gene matches: 7. Germline assignment: CDR1 SGHRS and CDR2 YFSETQ. CDR3 DNA: TGCGCCAGCAGCTTACAGGGGGACTTACGAGCTTTCTTT. The encoded protein is CASSLQGDLRAFF. Full variable domain (outside the CDR3, taken from reference TRBV5-1 and TRBJ1-1): KAGVTQTPRYLIKTRGQQVTLSCSPISGHRSVSWYQQTPGQGLQFLFEYFSETQRNKGNFPGRFSGRQFSNSRSEMNVSTLELGDSALYLCASSLQGDLRAFFGQGTRLTVV.

The chain employs TRBV5-1 and TRBJ2-1; 7 positions match TRBD2. The junction had 11 bases not matched to a gene; V was cut back by 4 bases and J by 7 bases. Per germline, CDR1 SGHRS and CDR2 YFSETQ. This CDR3 is 15 amino acids long. CDR3 residues: CASSMGGYGQNEQFF. The CDR3 DNA sequence: TGCGCCAGCAGCATGGGGGGGTACGGTCAGAATGAGCAGTTCTTC.

This sequence joins TRBV1 and TRBJ1-1. TRBV1 is given as a pseudogene. This CDR3 spans 17 amino acids. CDR3 sequence reads: CTSSQDCWQELNTEAFF. The CDR3 nucleotides are TGCACCAGCAGCCAAGATTGTTGGCAGGAGTTGAACACTGAAGCTTTCTTT.

This clone was observed once. This chain connects TRBV6-5 to TRBJ2-7; 7 bases are a match to TRBD1. The trim removed 2 bases at V and 3 bases at J, leaving 7 bases unmatched. Germline V CDR1 and CDR2: MNHEY, SVGAGI. The CDR3 has 15 amino acids. The CDR3 sequence is CASSYLQTGNYEQYF. CDR3 DNA sequence: TGTGCCAGCAGTTACCTACAGACAGGGAACTACGAGCAGTACTTC.

DNA for the CDR3: TGCGCCAGCAGCCCACTAGCGGGAGGAAACAATGAGCAGTTCTTC. Its protein product is CASSPLAGGNNEQFF. J is TRBJ2-1 and V is TRBV5-1; 12 positions match TRBD2. The V and J ends lost 4 bases and 5 bases, in that order; junction bases with no gene match: 4. Per germline, CDR1 SGHRS and CDR2 YFSETQ. This CDR3 is 15 amino acids long.

The chain couples TRBV19 to TRBJ2-7, with a possible D match to TRBD1 (6 bases). V shed 1 base and J shed 8 bases, with 12 bases lying between them. The germline gives CDR1 LNHDA, CDR2 SQIVND (reference sequence). This CDR3 is 13 amino acids long. The CDR3 region is CASSIGRQGKQYF. Written as DNA, the CDR3 is TGTGCCAGTAGTATAGGACGGCAGGGGAAGCAGTACTTC.

The chain employs TRBV28 and TRBJ1-1; D gene ambiguous. Germline loops: CDR1 MDHEN, CDR2 SYDVKM. Trimming removed 2 bases at V and 5 bases at J, with 9 bases between. The CDR3 is 13 residues long. The CDR3 here is CASSLDAGTEAFF. CDR3 DNA sequence: TGTGCCAGCAGTTTAGATGCCGGTACTGAAGCTTTCTTT.

The chain recombines TRBV28 with TRBJ1-5; TRBD1 might be the D (6 bases). Germline V gives CDR1 MDHEN, CDR2 SYDVKM. The CDR3 is 14 residues long. V lost 6 bases to trimming and J lost 6 bases, with 15 bases between them. In DNA form, the CDR3 reads TGTGCCAGCAGCTTGGCTCAGGGGCTTCAGCCCCAGCATTTT. Protein: CASSLAQGLQPQHF.

The CDR3 nucleotides read TGTGCCAGCAGCCAAGAGTCTAGCGGGGCTTACAATGAGCAGTTCTTC. This gives the protein CASSQESSGAYNEQFF. This rearrangement joins TRBV4-2 to TRBJ2-1; TRBD2 matches 9 bases. The CDR3 is made up of 16 amino acids. After removal of 0 bases from V and 4 bases from J, the junction contained 4 bases not matched to a gene. Germline CDR1 LGHNA, CDR2 YNFKEQ.

This clone was counted a single time. The junction departs from germline at one end; a sequencing error may be responsible. Additional DNA sequences in this sample encode the identical CDR3. The V gene is TRBV5-1, the J gene TRBJ2-5, with 10 bases aligning to TRBD2. The CDR3 totals 14 residues. Germline V gene lookup returns CDR1 SGHRS and CDR2 YFSETQ. The CDR3 DNA sequence: TGTGCCAGCAGCTTGCCCGCTACTAGCGGGAACCAGTACTTC. Its protein is CASSLPATSGNQYF. Based on the CDR3 plus reference TRBV5-1 and TRBJ2-5, the full variable domain is KAGVTQTPRYLIKTRGQQVTLSCSPISGHRSVSWYQQTPGQGLQFLFEYFSETQRNKGNFPGRFSGRQFSNSRSEMNVSTLELGDSALYLCASSLPATSGNQYFGPGTRLLVL.

This chain uses TRBV5-5 with TRBJ1-5; D is uncertain. Germline V gene lookup returns CDR1 SGHKS and CDR2 YYEKEE (reference sequence). Trimming shortened V by 0 bases and J by 0 bases, and 10 bases separated the two germline ends. CDR3 length: 16 residues. The CDR3 region has the DNA TGTGCCAGCAGCTTGGGGCCGAGGGCTAGCAATCAGCCCCAGCATTTT. Translation gives CASSLGPRASNQPQHF.

V and J are TRBV5-4 and TRBJ1-1, with a weak D call TRBD1 (5 bases). CDR3 length equals 18 residues. Germline-derived CDR1 and CDR2 are SGHNT and YYREEE (reference sequence). Trimming cost V 1 base and J 8 bases, with 27 bases left between them. CDR3 DNA: TGTGCCAGCAGCTTGACCTCGGGGGGGATTCTCGGGGAGAAAGAAGCTTTCTTT. Translation: CASSLTSGGILGEKEAFF.